This T cell receptor (beta chain) was observed in a study of response to subunit inactivated influenza vaccine. The study's findings and limits: The authors suggested that few new T cells are recruited per seasonal influenza vaccination.

TCRdb called the RT-PCR reads again in MiXCR, with one record for every CDR3 protein. The table shows fewer than 400,000 distinct CDR3 sequences, with 20% to 25% occurring only once. This clonotype was picked up many times. Its specificity is unknown. The trim removed 8 bases at V and 4 bases at J, leaving 20 bases unmatched. The CDR3 runs 18 residues. Germline V CDR1 and CDR2: MNHNS, SASEGT. The source was PBMCs from blood, collected about 20 months after vaccination. The rearrangement links TRBV6-1 to TRBJ1-1, with 9 bases that match TRBD1. The clonotype originates from a man between 50 and 69 years old who received an inactivated influenza vaccine. CDR3 sequence: CASLTTREYRGRSTEAFF. The CDR3 DNA sequence: TGTGCCAGCTTAACTACAAGGGAATACAGGGGGCGCAGCACTGAAGCTTTCTTT.